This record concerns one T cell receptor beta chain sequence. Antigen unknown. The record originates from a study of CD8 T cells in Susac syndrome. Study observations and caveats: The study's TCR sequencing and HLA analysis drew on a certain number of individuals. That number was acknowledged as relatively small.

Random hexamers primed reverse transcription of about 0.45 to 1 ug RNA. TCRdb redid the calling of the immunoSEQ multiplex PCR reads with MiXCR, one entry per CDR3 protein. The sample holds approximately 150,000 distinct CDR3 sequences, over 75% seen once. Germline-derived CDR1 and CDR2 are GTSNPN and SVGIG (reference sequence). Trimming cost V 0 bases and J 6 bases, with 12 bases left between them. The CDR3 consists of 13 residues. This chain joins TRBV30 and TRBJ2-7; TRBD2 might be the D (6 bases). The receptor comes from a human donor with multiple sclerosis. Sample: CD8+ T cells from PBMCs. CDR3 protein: CAWSVTYGSEQYF. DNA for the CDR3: TGTGCCTGGAGTGTAACGTACGGGAGCGAGCAGTACTTC.